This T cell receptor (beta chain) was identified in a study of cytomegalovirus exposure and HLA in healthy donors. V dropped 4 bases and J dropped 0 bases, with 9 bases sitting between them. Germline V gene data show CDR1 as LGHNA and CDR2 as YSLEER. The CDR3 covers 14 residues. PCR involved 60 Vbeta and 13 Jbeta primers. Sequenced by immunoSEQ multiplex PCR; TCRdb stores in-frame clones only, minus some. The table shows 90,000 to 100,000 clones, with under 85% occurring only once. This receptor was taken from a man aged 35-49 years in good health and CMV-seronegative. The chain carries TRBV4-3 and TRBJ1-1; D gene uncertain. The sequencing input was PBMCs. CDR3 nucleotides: TGCGCCAGCAGCCCTTATACTATGAACACTGAAGCTTTCTTT. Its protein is CASSPYTMNTEAFF.